This T cell receptor (beta chain) originates from a study of blood T cell repertoires in COVID-19 (dated by TCRdb to the early 2020s). Some background on the complete study: Samples covering the acute and convalescent phases of COVID-19 were provided by collaborators in the United States, Italy and Spain. The prospective study material was composed of cDNA or gDNA derived from T cells, B-cell-depleted T cells, or PBMCs. Subjects who had been exposed to COVID-19, were actively infected with it, or had recovered from it provided the deeply sampled blood TCRbeta repertoires that made up the dataset. A freely available public database, intended as a resource for researchers studying the immune response to SARS-CoV-2, is where the repertoires were released. The samples were drawn from two sources: the first 160 participants of the ongoing ImmuneRACE study, and approximately 1,300 subjects contributed by 6 global collaborators. A de-identified subject ID, COVID-19 status, age in years and sex were almost always included in the sample metadata. Where available, HLA class I and class II types were obtained from metadata supplied by the sample provider rather than from assay-based typing. The research as a whole found: The amount of clinical and demographic metadata varied by source and participant and was provided uncurated.

TCRbeta CDR3 regions were amplified from genomic DNA by means of the immunoSEQ Assay, a bias-controlled multiplex PCR. Turning to the authors' computational methods: The number of nucleated cells in each sample was estimated by amplification of reference gene primers within the assay. To quantify the absolute abundance of each unique TCRbeta CDR3 rearrangement, sequence reads were collapsed and filtered. For each sample, productive Simpson clonality was calculated as the square root of Simpson's diversity index over productive rearrangements. TCRdb limited this immuneACCESS table to in-frame rearrangements with V and J called. A share of clones is missing; checked studies link under half to unresolved V genes, and the rest is unexplained. D and trimming come from the DNA, and the V and J calls and clone size come from that table. The sample table shows hundreds of thousands of clones, and 70% to 90% are seen once. The top ten clonotypes cover about 1.6% of the sample.

Between the V and J ends, shortened by 7 bases and 8 bases respectively, the junction contains 15 bases. As encoded in the germline V gene, CDR1 is MRHNA while CDR2 is SNTAGT. The CDR3, cysteine through phenylalanine, is 13 amino acids long. Only CDR3 DNA remains: 39 bases, in frame from the first base. Enrolling through a virtual design, the prospective study's participants ranged in age from roughly 18 to 95 years and lived across 24 United States geographic areas. Cohort assignment in the prospective study relied on participant-reported clinical history from a screening survey and a study questionnaire. For ImmuneRACE Cohort 3, a participant was defined as recovered based on two consecutive negative NP/OP PCR tests, clearance by a healthcare professional, or resolution of symptoms. Each participant in the prospective study had whole blood, serum and a nasopharyngeal or oropharyngeal swab collected by mobile phlebotomists. Over an approximately 2-month period, participants in the prospective study had the option of providing additional blood draws and questionnaires. Blood samples from the prospective study were shipped frozen or at room temperature prior to DNA extraction.

Note on this clone: Its antigen is unknown. Per-nucleotide qualities are absent, and no much larger clonotype sits a single base away.

The chain employs TRBV6-4 and TRBJ1-3; no D gene can be assigned with confidence. The sequence was obtained from a man in his forties or fifties who had recovered from COVID-19. The sequenced sample consisted of PBMCs or T cells enriched from blood (not recorded which). For the CDR3, the sequence is CASIRNGSHTIYF. The nucleotide sequence is given as TGTGCCAGCATAAGGAACGGGAGCCACACCATATATTTT.